The text below deals with one T cell receptor (beta chain). Its specificity is not known. Only in-frame clones appear in the TCRdb table, and some are missing; sequencing was by immunoSEQ multiplex PCR. The repertoire holds more than 15,000 clones, with around 92% as singletons. The length of the CDR3 is 14 residues. The V and J ends lost 3 bases and 0 bases respectively, with 7 bases between them. In germline, CDR1 is SGHTA, CDR2 FQGTGA. The data derive from a study of PD-1 blockade in classical Hodgkin lymphoma. Study outcomes and limitations: As was reported, newly diagnosed patients showed lower baseline TCR diversity than healthy donors did. Factors driving the repertoire differences, possibly disease activity or prior therapy, remain undefined.

The sample's time point: newly diagnosed, previously untreated cHL patient sample. Magnetic negative selection was used to purify CD4+ T cells from thawed PBMCs. Untreated, newly diagnosed classical Hodgkin lymphoma PBMCs were used for comparison. Material for sequencing was CD4+ T cells from blood. The chain employs TRBV7-3 and TRBJ2-3; D gene uncertain. The TCR was taken from a human donor with classical Hodgkin lymphoma. The CDR3 region has the DNA TGTGCCAGCAGCTTGCAACCTAGCACAGATACGCAGTATTTT. The encoded protein is CASSLQPSTDTQYF.